What follows are 20 T cell receptor beta chains derived from one specimen sequenced in a study of cytomegalovirus exposure and HLA in healthy donors. PCR was performed using 60 Vbeta and 13 Jbeta primers. Method: immunoSEQ multiplex PCR; TCRdb's copy keeps in-frame clones and lacks some. The sample includes around 110,000 clones. Sequencing was done on a sample of PBMCs. The receptor source for this set is a young man in good health and CMV-seronegative.

The chain is built from TRBV4-2 and TRBJ2-6; D possibly corresponds to TRBD1 (6 bases). The CDR3 runs to 19 residues. Trimming took 0 bases from V and 2 from J, leaving 17 bases between them. CDR1 and CDR2 (germline): LGHNA, YNFKEQ. In DNA, the CDR3 is TGTGCCAGCAGCCAAGATCGGCCAGGGGAGAGGGCTGGGGCCAACGTCCTGACTTTC. Its translation is CASSQDRPGERAGANVLTF.

The chain combines TRBV2 with TRBJ1-4, with 9 nucleotides matching TRBD1. J gave up 2 bases and V 6 bases, and 10 bases lay outside the gene matches. CDR1 SNHLY and CDR2 FYNNEI come from the germline V gene. The CDR3 has 17 amino acids. The CDR3 DNA sequence: TGTGCCAGCAGGTCTGCGACAGGGGGTGAGACTAATGAAAAACTGTTTTTT. It codes for CASRSATGGETNEKLFF.

The chain recombines TRBV7-8 with TRBJ2-1, with 12 bases identical to TRBD1. Germline CDR1 reads SGHVS; CDR2 reads FQNEAQ. V lost 4 bases, J lost 8 bases, and 6 bases stayed unmatched. The CDR3 extends over 15 amino acids. CDR3 in amino acids: CASSSRDRGPYEQFF. The CDR3, as DNA: TGTGCCAGCAGCTCCCGGGACAGGGGGCCTTATGAGCAGTTCTTC.

The CDR3 bases are TGTGCCAGCAGCTTTACAGGGGCAGGTGAAAAACTGTTTTTT. Protein product: CASSFTGAGEKLFF. The rearrangement uses TRBV7-2 and TRBJ1-4; 7 bases agree with TRBD1. This CDR3 has 14 amino acids. CDR1 is SGHTA and CDR2 is FQGNSA in the germline V gene. With 3 bases clipped from V and 7 bases from J, the junction kept 5 bases outside the gene matches.

This chain joins TRBV5-1 and TRBJ2-3, with no clear D. The CDR3 is made up of 13 amino acids. The V end lost 9 bases, the J end lost 0 bases, and 11 bases lay between the germline ends. The germline gives CDR1 SGHRS, CDR2 YFSETQ. CDR3 region: CATSPLSTDTQYF. The CDR3 nucleotides are TGCGCCACCTCCCCCCTAAGCACAGATACGCAGTATTTT.

V gene TRBV9 combines with J gene TRBJ1-1; the match to TRBD1 covers 7 bases. V gave up 5 bases and J gave up 1 base; unmatched junction bases: 8. The CDR3 runs 15 residues. The germline V gene has CDR1 SGDLS and CDR2 YYNGEE. The CDR3 sequence is CASSSTGTANTEAFF. CDR3 DNA sequence: TGTGCCAGCAGTTCAACCGGGACAGCGAACACTGAAGCTTTCTTT.

This rearrangement joins TRBV7-9 to TRBJ2-5; TRBD1 aligns across 8 bases. The CDR3 spans 14 residues. The germline V gene encodes CDR1 SEHNR and CDR2 FQNEAQ (reference sequence). V gave up 5 bases and J gave up 5 bases; unmatched junction bases: 7. DNA of the CDR3: TGTGCCAGCAGCCGGACAGGGCTGACGGAGACCCAGTACTTC. Protein sequence: CASSRTGLTETQYF.

The rearrangement uses TRBV4-1 and TRBJ1-4; D is undetermined. The CDR3 covers 14 residues. Germline assignment: CDR1 MGHRA and CDR2 YSYEKL. V shed 4 bases and J shed 8 bases, with 14 bases lying between them. CDR3 sequence reads: CASSLRLAGEKLFF. The CDR3 nucleotides read TGCGCCAGCAGCCTCAGACTTGCCGGGGAAAAACTGTTTTTT.

This chain's CDR3 is CASSFSGSYNEQFF. CDR3 bases: TGTGCCAGCAGCTTTAGCGGGAGTTACAATGAGCAGTTCTTC. The rearrangement uses TRBV7-9 and TRBJ2-1; 9 bases map to TRBD2. The CDR3 is 14 amino acids. V lost 3 bases, J lost 4 bases, and 1 base stayed unmatched. Germline V CDR1 and CDR2: SEHNR, FQNEAQ (reference sequence).

The chain links TRBV7-8 to TRBJ2-2, with D possibly being TRBD2 (6 bases). V was clipped by 0 bases and J by 6 bases, with 17 bases between them. Germline CDR1 is SGHVS and CDR2 is FQNEAQ. The length of the CDR3 is 17 residues. The CDR3 DNA reads TGTGCCAGCAGCTTAGCGGGGGGACGGGGTAAACCCGGGGAGCTGTTTTTT. Its translation: CASSLAGGRGKPGELFF.

This sequence joins TRBV19 and TRBJ1-5; D is undetermined. The CDR3 length is 16 residues. Germline CDR1 and CDR2: LNHDA and SQIVND (reference sequence). Deletions cut 7 bases from V and 0 bases from J, with 16 bases between. CDR3 loop: CASIEEAVYSNQPQHF. The CDR3 DNA follows: TGTGCCAGTATCGAGGAGGCAGTCTATAGCAATCAGCCCCAGCATTTT.

The rearrangement links TRBV9 to TRBJ2-7; 8 bases agree with TRBD1. This CDR3 comprises 14 residues. Germline values: CDR1 SGDLS, CDR2 YYNGEE. V shed 0 bases and J 5 bases; nucleotides not matched to a gene: 4. CDR3 in DNA: TGTGCCAGCAGCGTAGAGACAGGGGATAACGAGCAGTACTTC. It specifies CASSVETGDNEQYF.

The chain is built from TRBV7-2 and TRBJ2-7; D possibly corresponds to TRBD2 (5 bases). Trimming removed 1 base at V and 5 bases at J, with 9 bases between. Germline V gene data show CDR1 as SGHTA and CDR2 as FQGNSA. The CDR3 is 13 amino acids. The DNA for the CDR3 is TGTGCCAGCAGCTTAGATAGAGGGAACGAGCAGTACTTC. It yields the protein CASSLDRGNEQYF.

This chain links TRBV20-1 with TRBJ1-1; D remains ambiguous. This CDR3 has 11 amino acids. Trimming took 6 bases from V and 10 from J, leaving 15 bases between them. Germline V CDR1 and CDR2: DFQATT, SNEGSKA (reference sequence). This CDR3 is CSAILTTGAFF. The CDR3 coding sequence is TGCAGTGCCATATTAACCACCGGAGCTTTCTTT.

The V and J genes are TRBV6-6 and TRBJ2-1; 13 bases align to TRBD2. V shed 6 bases, J shed 1 base, and the junction held 3 bases outside the gene matches. Germline CDR1 MNHNY, CDR2 SVGAGI (reference sequence). The CDR3 covers 16 residues. Here the CDR3 reads CASRGLAGVSYNEQFF. The CDR3 nucleotides are TGTGCCAGCAGAGGACTAGCGGGGGTTTCCTACAATGAGCAGTTCTTC.

The chain links TRBV6-5 to TRBJ2-7; a possible D gene is TRBD2 (5 bases). V was shortened by 0 bases and J by 6 bases, with 18 bases between the two germline ends. This CDR3 is 16 amino acids long. The germline V gene has CDR1 MNHEY and CDR2 SVGAGI. CDR3 amino acids: CASSYSSLTIGGEQYF. In DNA, the CDR3 is TGTGCCAGCAGTTACTCCTCACTCACGATAGGAGGCGAGCAGTACTTC.

This chain links TRBV27 with TRBJ2-5; 10 bases are a match to TRBD2. This CDR3 has 17 amino acids. CDR1 MNHEY and CDR2 SMNVEV come from the germline V gene (reference sequence). Unmatched junction bases numbered 8, after V lost 0 bases and J lost 4 bases. The CDR3 protein is CASSLSVSGGPGETQYF. The CDR3 DNA follows: TGTGCCAGCAGTTTATCTGTTAGCGGGGGGCCGGGAGAGACCCAGTACTTC.

CDR3 sequence reads: CASSLTREERYTF. The CDR3 DNA reads as TGTGCCAGCTCGCTCACCAGGGAAGAGCGCTACACCTTC. The chain carries TRBV18 and TRBJ1-2; D is possibly TRBD1 (5 bases). In germline, CDR1 is KGHSH, CDR2 LQKENI. V gave up 6 bases and J gave up 9 bases, with 17 bases separating them. The length of the CDR3 is 13 residues. Looking up the rest from reference TRBV18 and TRBJ1-2 gives the full variable domain: NAGVMQNPRHLVRRRGQEARLRCSPMKGHSHVYWYRQLPEEGLKFMVYLQKENIIDESGMPKERFSAEFPKEGPSILRIQQVVRGDSAAYFCASSLTREERYTFGSGTRLTVV.

The chain uses TRBV27 and TRBJ2-7; 7 nucleotides match TRBD1. After removal of 5 bases from V and 2 bases from J, the junction contained 6 bases not matched to a gene. The germline V gene encodes CDR1 MNHEY and CDR2 SMNVEV (reference sequence). This CDR3 comprises 14 residues. CDR3 DNA: TGTGCCAGCAGTCCGGACAGGACACCCTACGAGCAGTACTTC. Residues: CASSPDRTPYEQYF.

The chain links TRBV7-9 to TRBJ2-7; 13 bases fit TRBD2. This CDR3 spans 16 amino acids. V lost 5 bases and J lost 6; bases outside the gene matches: 10. Per the germline V gene, CDR1 is SEHNR and CDR2 is FQNEAQ (reference sequence). CDR3 sequence (DNA): TGTGCCAGCAGCCATACAACTAGCGGGGGGGTGGGCGAGCAGTACTTC. Its translation: CASSHTTSGGVGEQYF.